This T cell receptor (beta chain) was sequenced in a study of blood T cell repertoires in COVID-19. Overall study context: The cDNA or gDNA used as material had been derived from T cells, B-cell-depleted T cells, or PBMCs.

Here immunoSEQ multiplex PCR was the method, and the copy in TCRdb shows in-frame clones only, minus some. This sample yields around 70,000 clones, of which roughly 77% are seen a single time; about 9.8% belongs to the top ten. The sample consisted of peripheral blood. This TCR was recovered from a human donor in a cohort sampled during active COVID-19.

The CDR3 protein is CASSNRRVSDGYTF. The CDR3 bases are TGTGCCAGCAGTAACCGCAGGGTATCGGATGGCTACACCTTC. The chain recombines TRBV6-6 with TRBJ1-2, with a tentative D call TRBD1 (5 bases). Trimming shortened V by 5 bases and J by 6 bases, and 16 bases separated the two germline ends. The CDR3 is made up of 14 amino acids. Per germline, CDR1 MNHNY and CDR2 SVGAGI (reference sequence).